This TCR beta chain came from a study of blood T cell repertoires in COVID-19. Study information: COVID-19 samples from acute and convalescent phases originated in the United States, Italy and Spain. T cells, B-cell-depleted T cells, or PBMCs supplied cDNA or gDNA.

Original processing methods: Estimation of nucleated cell counts was performed using reference gene primer amplification. Sequencing used immunoSEQ multiplex PCR; TCRdb keeps in-frame clones, though not all of them. The D gene and trimming were derived from the DNA, and the V and J assignments and clone size from that table. The sample has around 39,000 clones, roughly 89% seen once. The V end was cut by 4 bases, the J end by 5 bases, with 11 bases between. Germline V CDR1 and CDR2: SQVTM, ANQGSEA. This CDR3 has 12 residues. This sequence was found in a man aged 55-75 years with active COVID-19. Material for sequencing was peripheral blood. The V call is TRBV29-1, the J call TRBJ2-5; D is unclear. The CDR3 DNA sequence: TGCAGCGTTGCGGGTGACGGGGAGACCCAGTACTTC. It yields the protein CSVAGDGETQYF.